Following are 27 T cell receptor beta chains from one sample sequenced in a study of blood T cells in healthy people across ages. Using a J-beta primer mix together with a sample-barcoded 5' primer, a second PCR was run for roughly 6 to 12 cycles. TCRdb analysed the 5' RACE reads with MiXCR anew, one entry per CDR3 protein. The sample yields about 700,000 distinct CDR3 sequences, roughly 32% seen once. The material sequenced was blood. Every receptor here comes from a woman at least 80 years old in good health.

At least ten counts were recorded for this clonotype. CDR3 sequence: CSARDRLTSGGYEQYF. Here the CDR3 DNA reads TGCAGTGCTAGAGATAGGTTAACTAGCGGGGGTTACGAGCAGTACTTC. The rearrangement links TRBV20-1 to TRBJ2-7; 11 bases align to TRBD2. The CDR3 extends over 16 amino acids. Germline lookup yields CDR1 DFQATT and CDR2 SNEGSKA (reference sequence). The junction had 8 bases not matched to a gene; V was cut back by 0 bases and J by 4 bases.

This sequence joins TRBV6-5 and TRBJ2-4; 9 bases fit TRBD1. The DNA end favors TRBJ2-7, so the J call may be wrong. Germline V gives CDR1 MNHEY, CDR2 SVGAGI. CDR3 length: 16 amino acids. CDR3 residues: CASSYSGTGNKDEQYF. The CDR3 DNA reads TGTGCCAGCAGTTACTCAGGGACAGGGAATAAGGACGAGCAGTACTTC.

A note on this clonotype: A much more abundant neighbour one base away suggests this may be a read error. DNA for the CDR3: TGTGCCAGCAGCAACCTCCGGACTAGCAATGAGCAGTACTTC. Translated, it gives CASSNLRTSNEQYF. The chain links TRBV11-2 to TRBJ2-5; 8 bases match TRBD2. The CDR3 loop spans 14 amino acids. V shed 5 bases and J 11 bases; nucleotides not matched to a gene: 13. Germline V CDR1 and CDR2: SGHAT, FQNNGV.

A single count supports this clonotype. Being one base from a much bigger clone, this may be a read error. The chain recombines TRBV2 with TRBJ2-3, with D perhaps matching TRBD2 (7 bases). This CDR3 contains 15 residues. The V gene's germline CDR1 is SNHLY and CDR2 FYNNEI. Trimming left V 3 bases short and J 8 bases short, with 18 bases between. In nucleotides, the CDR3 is TGTGCCAGCAGTGATCGGCAGGGGAGGGCAGGTACGCAGTATTTT. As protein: CASSDRQGRAGTQYF.

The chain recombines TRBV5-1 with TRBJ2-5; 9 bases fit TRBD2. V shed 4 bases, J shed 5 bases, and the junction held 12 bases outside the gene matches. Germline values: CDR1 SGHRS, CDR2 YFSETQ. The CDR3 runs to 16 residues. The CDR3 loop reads CASSKRSSGTFETQYF. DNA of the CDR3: TGCGCCAGCAGCAAACGATCTAGCGGGACCTTTGAGACCCAGTACTTC.

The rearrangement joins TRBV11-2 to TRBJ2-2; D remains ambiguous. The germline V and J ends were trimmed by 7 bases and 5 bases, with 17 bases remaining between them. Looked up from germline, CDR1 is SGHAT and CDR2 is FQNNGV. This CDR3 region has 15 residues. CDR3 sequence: CASNLYLGRTGELFF. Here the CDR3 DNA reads TGTGCCAGCAACCTCTATTTAGGCAGGACCGGGGAGCTGTTTTTT.

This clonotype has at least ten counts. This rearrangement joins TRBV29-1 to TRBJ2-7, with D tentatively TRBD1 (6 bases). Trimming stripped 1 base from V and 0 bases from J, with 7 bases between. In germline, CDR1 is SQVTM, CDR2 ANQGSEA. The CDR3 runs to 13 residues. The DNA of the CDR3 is TGCAGCGTTGAAGGACAGGACTCCTACGAGCAGTACTTC. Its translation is CSVEGQDSYEQYF.

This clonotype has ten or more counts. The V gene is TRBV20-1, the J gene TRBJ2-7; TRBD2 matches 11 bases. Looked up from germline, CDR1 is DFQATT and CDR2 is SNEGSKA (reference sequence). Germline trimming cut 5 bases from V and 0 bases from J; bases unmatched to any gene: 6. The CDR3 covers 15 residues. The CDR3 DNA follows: TGCAGTGCTGGGCCGGGACTAGCGGACTCCTACGAGCAGTACTTC. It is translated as CSAGPGLADSYEQYF.

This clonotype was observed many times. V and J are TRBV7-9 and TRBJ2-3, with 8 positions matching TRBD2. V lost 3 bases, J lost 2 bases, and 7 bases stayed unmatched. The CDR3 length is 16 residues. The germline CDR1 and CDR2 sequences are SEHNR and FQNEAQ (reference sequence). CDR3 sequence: CASSFGLASFTDTQYF. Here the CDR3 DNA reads TGTGCCAGCAGCTTCGGACTAGCTAGTTTCACAGATACGCAGTATTTT.

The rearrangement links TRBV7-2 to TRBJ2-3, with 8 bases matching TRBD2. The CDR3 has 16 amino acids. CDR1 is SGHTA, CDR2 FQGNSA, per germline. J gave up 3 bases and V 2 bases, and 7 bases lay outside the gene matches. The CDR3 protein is CASSLQAGGGTDTQYF. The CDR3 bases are TGTGCCAGCAGCTTACAGGCGGGAGGAGGTACAGATACGCAGTATTTT.

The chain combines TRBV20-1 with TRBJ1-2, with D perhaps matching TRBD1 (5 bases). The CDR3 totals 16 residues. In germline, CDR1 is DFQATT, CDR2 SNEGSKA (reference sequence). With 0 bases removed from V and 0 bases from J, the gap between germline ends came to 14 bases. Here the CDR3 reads CSARDLRGSANYGYTF. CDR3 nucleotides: TGCAGTGCTAGAGATCTCCGGGGGTCAGCTAACTATGGCTACACCTTC.

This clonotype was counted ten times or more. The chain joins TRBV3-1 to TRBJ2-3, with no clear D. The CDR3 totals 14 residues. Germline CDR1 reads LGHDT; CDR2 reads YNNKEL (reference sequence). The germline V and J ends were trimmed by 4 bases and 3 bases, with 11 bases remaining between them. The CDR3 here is CASSPGRYTDTQYF. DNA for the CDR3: TGTGCCAGCAGCCCCGGGCGGTATACAGATACGCAGTATTTT.

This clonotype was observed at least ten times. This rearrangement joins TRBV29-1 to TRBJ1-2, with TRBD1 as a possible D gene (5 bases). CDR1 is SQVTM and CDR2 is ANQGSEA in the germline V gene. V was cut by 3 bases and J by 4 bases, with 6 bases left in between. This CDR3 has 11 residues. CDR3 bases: TGCAGCGTTGACCAGGGCTATGGCTACACCTTC. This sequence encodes CSVDQGYGYTF.

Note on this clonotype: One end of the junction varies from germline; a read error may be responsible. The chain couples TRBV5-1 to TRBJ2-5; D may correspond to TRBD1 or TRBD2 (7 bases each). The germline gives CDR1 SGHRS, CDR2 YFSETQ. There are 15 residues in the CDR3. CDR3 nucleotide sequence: TGCGGCAGCAAAAGAACTAGCAGGGGGGGAGAGACCCAGTACTTC. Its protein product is CGSKRTSRGGETQYF. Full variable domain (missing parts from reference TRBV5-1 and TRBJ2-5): KAGVTQTPRYLIKTRGQQVTLSCSPISGHRSVSWYQQTPGQGLQFLFEYFSETQRNKGNFPGRFSGRQFSNSRSEMNVSTLELGDSALYLCGSKRTSRGGETQYFGPGTRLLVL.

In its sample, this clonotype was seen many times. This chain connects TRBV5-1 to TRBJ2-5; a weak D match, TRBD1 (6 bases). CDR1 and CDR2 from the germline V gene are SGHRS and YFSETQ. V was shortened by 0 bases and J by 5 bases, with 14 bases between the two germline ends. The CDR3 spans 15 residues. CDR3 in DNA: TGCGCCAGCAGCTTGGCAGGGGCTAGGGGGGAGACCCAGTACTTC. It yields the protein CASSLAGARGETQYF.

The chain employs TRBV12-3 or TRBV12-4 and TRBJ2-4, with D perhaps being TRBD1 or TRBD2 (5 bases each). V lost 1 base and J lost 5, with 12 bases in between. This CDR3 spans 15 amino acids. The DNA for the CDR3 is TGTGCCAGCAGTTTAGGCTCCGGGACGGAAAACATTCAGTACTTC. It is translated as CASSLGSGTENIQYF.

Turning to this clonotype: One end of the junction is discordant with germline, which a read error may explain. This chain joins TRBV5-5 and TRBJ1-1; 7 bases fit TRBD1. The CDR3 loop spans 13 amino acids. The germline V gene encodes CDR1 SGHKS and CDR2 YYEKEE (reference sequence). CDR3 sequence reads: CASDRDLNTGAFF. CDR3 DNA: TGTGCCAGCGACAGGGACTTGAACACTGGAGCTTTCTTT.

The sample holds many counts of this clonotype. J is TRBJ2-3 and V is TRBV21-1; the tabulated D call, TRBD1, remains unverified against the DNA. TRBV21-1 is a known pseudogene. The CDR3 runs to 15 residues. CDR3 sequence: CASSKFPGSTDTQYF. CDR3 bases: TGTGCCAGCAGCAAATTTCCCGGTTCCACAGATACGCAGTATTTT.

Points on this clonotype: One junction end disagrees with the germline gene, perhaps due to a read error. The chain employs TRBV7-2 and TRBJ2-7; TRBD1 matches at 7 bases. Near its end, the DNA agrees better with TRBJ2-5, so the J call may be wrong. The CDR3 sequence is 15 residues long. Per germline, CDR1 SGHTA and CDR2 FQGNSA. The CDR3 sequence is CACSPGTEVQETQYF. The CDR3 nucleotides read TGTGCCTGCAGCCCCGGGACAGAGGTCCAAGAGACCCAGTACTTC.

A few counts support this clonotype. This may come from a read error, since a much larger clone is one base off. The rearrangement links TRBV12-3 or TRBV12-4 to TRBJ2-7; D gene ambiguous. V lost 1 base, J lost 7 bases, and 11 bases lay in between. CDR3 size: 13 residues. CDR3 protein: CASSLVPSNEQYF. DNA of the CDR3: TGTGCCAGCAGTTTAGTACCCTCCAATGAGCAGTACTTC.

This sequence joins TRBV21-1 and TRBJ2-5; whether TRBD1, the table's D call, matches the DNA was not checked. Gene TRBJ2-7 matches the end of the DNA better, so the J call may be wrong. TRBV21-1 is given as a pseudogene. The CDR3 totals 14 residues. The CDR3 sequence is CASSKDRGGYEQYF. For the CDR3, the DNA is TGTGCCAGCAGCAAAGACAGGGGAGGCTACGAGCAGTACTTC.

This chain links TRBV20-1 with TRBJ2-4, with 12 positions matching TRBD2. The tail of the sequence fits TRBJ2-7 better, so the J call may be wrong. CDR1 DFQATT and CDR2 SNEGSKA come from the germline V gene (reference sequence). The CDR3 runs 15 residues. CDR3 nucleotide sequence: TGCAGTGCTAGAGATCTAGCGGGAGGGGGATACGAGCAGTACTTC. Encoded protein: CSARDLAGGGYEQYF.

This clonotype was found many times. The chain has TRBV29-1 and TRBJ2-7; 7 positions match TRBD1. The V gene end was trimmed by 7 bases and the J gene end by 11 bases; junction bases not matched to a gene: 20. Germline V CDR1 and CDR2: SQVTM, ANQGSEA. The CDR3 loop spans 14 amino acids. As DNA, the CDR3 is TGCAGCGCTTGGACCGGGACAGCCAACTCGATTGAGTACTTC. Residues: CSAWTGTANSIEYF.

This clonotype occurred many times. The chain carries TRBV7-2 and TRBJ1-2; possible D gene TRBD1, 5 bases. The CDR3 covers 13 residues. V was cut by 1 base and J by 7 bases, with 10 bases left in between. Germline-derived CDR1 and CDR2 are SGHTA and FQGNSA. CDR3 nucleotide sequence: TGTGCCAGCAGCTTAGGAGAGGGGAGTGGCTACACCTTC. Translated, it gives CASSLGEGSGYTF.

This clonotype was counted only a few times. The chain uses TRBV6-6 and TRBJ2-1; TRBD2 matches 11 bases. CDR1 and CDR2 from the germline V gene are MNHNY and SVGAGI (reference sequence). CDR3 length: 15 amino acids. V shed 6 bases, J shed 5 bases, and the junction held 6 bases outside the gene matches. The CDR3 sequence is CASRPTSGGNNEQFF. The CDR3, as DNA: TGTGCCAGCAGGCCCACTAGCGGGGGAAACAATGAGCAGTTCTTC.

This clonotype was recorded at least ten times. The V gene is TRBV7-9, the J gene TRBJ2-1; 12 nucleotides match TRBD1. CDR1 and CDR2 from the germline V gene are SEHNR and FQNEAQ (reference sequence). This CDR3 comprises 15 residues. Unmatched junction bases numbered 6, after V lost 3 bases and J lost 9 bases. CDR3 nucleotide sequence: TGTGCCAGCAGCTTTTCCGGGACAGGGGGCGGTGAGCAGTTCTTC. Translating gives CASSFSGTGGGEQFF.

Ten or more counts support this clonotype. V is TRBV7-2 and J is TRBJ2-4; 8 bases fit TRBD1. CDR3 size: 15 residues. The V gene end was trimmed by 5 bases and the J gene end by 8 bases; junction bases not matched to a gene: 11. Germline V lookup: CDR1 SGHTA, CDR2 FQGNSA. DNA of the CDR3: TGTGCCAGCAGCATACGGACAGGGAGGCGGCACATTCAGTACTTC. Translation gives CASSIRTGRRHIQYF.